This T cell receptor (beta chain) was retrieved from a study of T-cell reconstitution after alpha-beta-depleted transplantation in children. Findings of the study overall: At around two months after transplant, the alpha-beta T cells were reportedly derived from several hundred expanded clones that came from non-depleted graft cells. High day-60 TCRbeta diversity in some patients came from surviving recipient T cells and thymic progenitors.

In this sample, this clonotype turned up many times. Its matching antigen is unknown. Researchers prepared the TCRbeta library using unique molecular identifiers, the study reports. TCRdb re-derived calls from the PCR reads in MiXCR, one entry per CDR3 protein. The sample records 200,000 or so distinct CDR3 sequences, 5% to 7.5% being singletons. This clonotype was obtained from a girl under three years old with combined immunodeficiency, due to receive a stem cell transplant. This material consisted of PBMCs, taken before TCRalphabeta/CD19-depleted stem cell transplant.

Here the CDR3 reads CASGDGGRQFF. In nucleotides, the CDR3 is TGTGCCAGCGGGGACGGGGGGCGTCAGTTCTTC. The chain couples TRBV28 to TRBJ2-1; D possibly corresponds to TRBD2 (7 bases). The CDR3 runs to 11 residues. Germline V gene data show CDR1 as MDHEN and CDR2 as SYDVKM. V lost 8 bases and J lost 13, with 15 bases in between.